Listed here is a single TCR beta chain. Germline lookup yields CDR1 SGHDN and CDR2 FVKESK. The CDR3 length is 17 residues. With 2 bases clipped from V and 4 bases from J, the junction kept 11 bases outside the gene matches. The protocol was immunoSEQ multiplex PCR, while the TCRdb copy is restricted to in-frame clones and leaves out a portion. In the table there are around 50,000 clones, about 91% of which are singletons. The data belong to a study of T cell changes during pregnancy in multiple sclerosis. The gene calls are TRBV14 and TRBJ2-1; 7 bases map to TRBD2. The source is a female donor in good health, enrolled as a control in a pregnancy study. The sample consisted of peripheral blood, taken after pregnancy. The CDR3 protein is CASSQSRGDVGYNEQFF. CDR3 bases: TGTGCCAGCAGCCAAAGCCGGGGGGACGTCGGATACAATGAGCAGTTCTTC.